This TCR beta chain is from a study of cytomegalovirus exposure and HLA in healthy donors. Study outcomes and limitations: Only CMV serostatus was available as immune exposure information.

Primers: 60 Vbeta forward and 13 Jbeta reverse. Sequenced by immunoSEQ multiplex PCR; TCRdb stores in-frame clones only, minus some. The sample holds some 120,000 clones, about four fifths seen once. The CDR3 sequence is 15 residues long. Germline V gene sequence: CDR1 SGHVS, CDR2 FQNEAQ. V was pared by 1 base and J by 1 base, with 11 bases between. Regarding this clone: Its antigen is not known.

Whereas donors were nominally healthy upon sampling, unrecorded immune exposures were probable. The chain recombines TRBV7-8 with TRBJ2-7; D ambiguous. Material: PBMCs. The clonotype was recovered from a human donor in good health. CDR3 nucleotide sequence: TGTGCCAGCAGCTTAGATTTCGGCGGATCCTACGAGCAGTACTTC. Translation: CASSLDFGGSYEQYF.